The entry below gives a single TCR beta chain sequence along with its context. Its antigen remains unknown. CDR1 and CDR2 from the germline V gene are DFQATT and SNEGSKA (reference sequence). V gave up 4 bases and J gave up 4 bases; unmatched junction bases: 9. CDR3 size: 16 residues. The sample is drawn from a study of blood T cells in healthy people across ages. Study in general: The capture of about one barcoded beta molecule per two T cells was achieved by template switching. Study observations and caveats: Older age coincided with a roughly linear decline in TCR beta diversity per million T cells.

For the second PCR, which ran for about 6 to 12 cycles, a sample-barcoded 5' primer and a J-beta primer mix were used. Each CDR3 protein gets one entry after TCRdb re-called the 5' RACE reads with MiXCR. The data contain about 640,000 distinct CDR3 sequences, around 54% of them singletons. The sequenced sample was blood. The chain is built from TRBV20-1 and TRBJ2-2, with 10 bases matching TRBD2. This TCR was sampled from a man aged 55 to 69 in good health. CDR3 nucleotide sequence: TGCAGTGCTAAAACCCTAGCGGGGGCGGCCACCGGGGAGCTGTTTTTT. The encoded protein is CSAKTLAGAATGELFF.